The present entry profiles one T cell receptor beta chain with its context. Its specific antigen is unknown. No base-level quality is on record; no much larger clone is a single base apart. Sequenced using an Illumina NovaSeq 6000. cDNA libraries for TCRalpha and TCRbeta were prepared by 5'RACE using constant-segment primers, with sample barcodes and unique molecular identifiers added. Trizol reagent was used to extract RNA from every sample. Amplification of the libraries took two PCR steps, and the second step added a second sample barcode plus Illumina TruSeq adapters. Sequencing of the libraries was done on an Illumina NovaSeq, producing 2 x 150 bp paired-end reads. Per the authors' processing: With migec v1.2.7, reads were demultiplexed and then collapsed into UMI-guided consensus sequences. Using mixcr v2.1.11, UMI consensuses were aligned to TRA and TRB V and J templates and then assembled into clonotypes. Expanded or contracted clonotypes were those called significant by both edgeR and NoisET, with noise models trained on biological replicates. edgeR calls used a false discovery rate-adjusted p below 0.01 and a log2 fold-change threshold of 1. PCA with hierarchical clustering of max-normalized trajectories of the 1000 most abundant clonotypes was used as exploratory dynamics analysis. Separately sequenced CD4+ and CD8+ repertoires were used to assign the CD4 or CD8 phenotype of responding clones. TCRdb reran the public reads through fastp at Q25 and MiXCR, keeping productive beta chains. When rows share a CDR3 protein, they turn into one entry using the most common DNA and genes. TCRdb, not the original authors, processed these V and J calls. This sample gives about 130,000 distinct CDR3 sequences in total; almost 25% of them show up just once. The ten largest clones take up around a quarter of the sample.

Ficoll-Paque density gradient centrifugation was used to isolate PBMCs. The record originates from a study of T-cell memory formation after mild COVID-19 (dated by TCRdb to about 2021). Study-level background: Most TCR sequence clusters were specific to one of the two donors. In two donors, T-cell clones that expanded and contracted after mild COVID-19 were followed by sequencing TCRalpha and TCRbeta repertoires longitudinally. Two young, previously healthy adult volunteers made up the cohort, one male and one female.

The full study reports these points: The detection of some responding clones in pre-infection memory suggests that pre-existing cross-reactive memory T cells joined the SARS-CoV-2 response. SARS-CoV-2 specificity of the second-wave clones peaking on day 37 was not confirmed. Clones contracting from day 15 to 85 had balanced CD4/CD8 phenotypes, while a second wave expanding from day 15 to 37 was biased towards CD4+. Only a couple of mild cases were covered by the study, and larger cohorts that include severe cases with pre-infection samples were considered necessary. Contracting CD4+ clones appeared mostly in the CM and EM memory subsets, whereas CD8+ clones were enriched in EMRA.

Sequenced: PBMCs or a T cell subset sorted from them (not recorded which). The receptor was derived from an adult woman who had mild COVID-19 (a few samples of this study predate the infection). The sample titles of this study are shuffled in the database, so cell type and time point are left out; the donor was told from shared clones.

The CDR3 sequence is CSVREGQRTYEQYF. The DNA sequence follows: TGCAGCGTCCGCGAGGGACAGCGTACCTACGAGCAGTACTTC. The rearrangement joined TRBV29-1 to TRBJ2-7; 7 bases in the middle match TRBD1. V trim: 6 bases; J trim: 2 bases; unmatched bases: 10. The CDR3 covers 14 residues, taking in both the cysteine and the phenylalanine. Only the CDR3 DNA stays, 42 bases, in frame from base 1. From a lookup of the germline V gene, CDR1 and CDR2 are SQVTM and ANQGSEA.